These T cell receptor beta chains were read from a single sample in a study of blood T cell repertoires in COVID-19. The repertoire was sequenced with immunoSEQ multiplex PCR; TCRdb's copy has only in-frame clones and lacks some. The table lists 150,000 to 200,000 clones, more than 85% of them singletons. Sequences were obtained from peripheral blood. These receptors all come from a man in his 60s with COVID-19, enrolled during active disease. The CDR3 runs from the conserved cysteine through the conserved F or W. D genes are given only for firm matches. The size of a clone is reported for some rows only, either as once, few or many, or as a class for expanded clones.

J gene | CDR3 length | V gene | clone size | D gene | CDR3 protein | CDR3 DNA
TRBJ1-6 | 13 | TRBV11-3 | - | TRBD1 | CASNGQGDSPLHF | TGTGCCAGCAACGGGCAGGGGGATTCACCCCTCCACTTT
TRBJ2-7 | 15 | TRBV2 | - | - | CASSDLVDTPYEQYF | TGTGCCAGCAGTGACTTGGTAGATACCCCCTACGAGCAGTACTTC
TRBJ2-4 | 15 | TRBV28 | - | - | CASSLEFLSKNIQYF | TGTGCCAGCAGTTTGGAGTTTCTTTCCAAAAACATTCAGTACTTC
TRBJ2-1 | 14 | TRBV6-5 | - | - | CASSSGLINNEQFF | TGTGCCAGCTCCTCGGGACTGATAAACAATGAGCAGTTCTTC
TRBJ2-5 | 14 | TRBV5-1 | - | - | CASSLNAVQETQYF | TGCGCCAGCAGCTTGAACGCGGTCCAAGAGACCCAGTACTTC
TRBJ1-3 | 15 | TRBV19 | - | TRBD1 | CASSLLTGNGNTIYF | TGTGCCAGTAGTCTACTGACAGGGAACGGAAACACCATATATTTT
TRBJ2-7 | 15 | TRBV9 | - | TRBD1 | CASSSTGTGSYEQYF | TGTGCCAGCAGCTCAACCGGGACAGGGTCCTACGAGCAGTACTTC
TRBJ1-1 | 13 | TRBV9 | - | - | CASSAGFFSEAFF | TGTGCCAGCAGCGCGGGGTTTTTCTCTGAAGCTTTCTTT
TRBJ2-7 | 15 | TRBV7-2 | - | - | CASSLEAGPRGEQYF | TGTGCCAGCAGCTTAGAGGCGGGGCCCCGAGGCGAGCAGTACTTC
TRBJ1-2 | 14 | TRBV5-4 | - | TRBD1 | CASSLVGTGGGYTF | TGTGCCAGCAGCTTGGTGGGGACAGGGGGTGGCTACACCTTC
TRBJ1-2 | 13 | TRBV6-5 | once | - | CASSRYSGSGYTF | TGTGCCAGCAGCCGATACAGTGGCAGTGGCTACACCTTC
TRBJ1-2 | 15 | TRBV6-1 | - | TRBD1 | CASSEGAQGAYGYTF | TGTGCCAGCAGTGAAGGGGCCCAGGGGGCCTATGGCTACACCTTC
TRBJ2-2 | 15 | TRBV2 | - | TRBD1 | CASRTDRGRGGELFF | TGTGCCAGCAGAACCGACAGGGGACGAGGCGGGGAGCTGTTTTTT
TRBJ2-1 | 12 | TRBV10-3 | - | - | CAIGQDYNEQFF | TGTGCCATCGGCCAGGACTACAATGAGCAGTTCTTC
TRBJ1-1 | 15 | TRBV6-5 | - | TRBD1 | CASSPGQGKNTEAFF | TGTGCCAGCAGTCCCGGACAGGGGAAAAACACTGAAGCTTTCTTT
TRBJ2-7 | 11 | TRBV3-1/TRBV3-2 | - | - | CASSSQREQYF | TGTGCCAGCAGTTCCCAGCGAGAGCAGTACTTC
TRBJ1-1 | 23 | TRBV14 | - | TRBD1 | CASSQDMYRGTGRGGWGNTEAFF | TGTGCCAGCAGCCAAGATATGTATCGAGGGACAGGGAGGGGTGGTTGGGGTAACACTGAAGCTTTCTTT
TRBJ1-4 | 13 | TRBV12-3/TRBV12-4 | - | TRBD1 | CASSFTGGEKLFF | TGTGCCAGCAGTTTTACAGGGGGCGAAAAACTGTTTTTT
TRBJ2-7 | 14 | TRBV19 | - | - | CASWVTGPSYEQYF | TGTGCCAGCTGGGTTACAGGTCCTTCCTACGAGCAGTACTTC
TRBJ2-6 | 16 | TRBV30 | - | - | CAWSVFRGSGANVLTF | TGTGCCTGGAGTGTATTTCGGGGATCTGGGGCCAACGTCCTGACTTTC
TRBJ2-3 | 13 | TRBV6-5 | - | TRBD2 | CASRWDYTDTQYF | TGTGCCAGCAGATGGGACTACACAGATACGCAGTATTTT
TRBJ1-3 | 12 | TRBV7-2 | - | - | CASSLDGSTIYF | TGTGCCAGCAGCTTGGATGGGAGCACCATATATTTT
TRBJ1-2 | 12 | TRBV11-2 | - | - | CASSSHNYGYTF | TGTGCCAGCAGCTCCCATAACTATGGCTACACCTTC
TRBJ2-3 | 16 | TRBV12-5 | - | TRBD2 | CASGLFPAGGADTQYF | TGTGCTAGTGGTTTGTTTCCAGCGGGGGGGGCAGATACGCAGTATTTT
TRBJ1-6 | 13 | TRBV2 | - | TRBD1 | CASLTGQNSPLHF | TGTGCCAGCTTGACAGGGCAAAATTCACCCCTCCACTTT
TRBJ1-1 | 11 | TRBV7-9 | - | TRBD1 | CASSLYTGGLF | TGTGCCAGCAGCCTTTATACAGGGGGACTCTTT
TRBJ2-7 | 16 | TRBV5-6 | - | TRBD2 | CASSLRGTGGTNEQYF | TGTGCCAGCAGCTTGCGTGGAACGGGAGGGACCAACGAGCAGTACTTC
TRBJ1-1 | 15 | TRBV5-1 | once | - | CASSLESSRWTEAFF | TGCGCCAGCAGCTTAGAAAGTTCGCGGTGGACTGAAGCTTTCTTT
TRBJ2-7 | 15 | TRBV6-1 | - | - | CASSEWDTPSYEQYF | TGTGCCAGCAGTGAGTGGGACACCCCCTCCTACGAGCAGTACTTC
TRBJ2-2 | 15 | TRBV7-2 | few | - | CASRLGGAGTGELFF | TGTGCCAGCAGGCTGGGGGGGGCTGGCACCGGGGAGCTGTTTTTT
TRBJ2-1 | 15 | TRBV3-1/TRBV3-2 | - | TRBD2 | CASSLAGATFYEQFF | TGTGCCAGCAGCCTAGCGGGGGCGACGTTCTATGAGCAGTTCTTC
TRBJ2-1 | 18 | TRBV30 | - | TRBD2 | CAWSVQGLAGKSYNEQFF | TGTGCCTGGAGTGTACAGGGGCTAGCGGGAAAATCCTACAATGAGCAGTTCTTC
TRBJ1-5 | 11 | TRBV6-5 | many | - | CASSFYRDQHF | TGTGCCAGCAGTTTTTACAGGGACCAGCATTTT
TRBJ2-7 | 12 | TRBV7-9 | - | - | CASSFSSGEQYF | TGTGCCAGCAGCTTTTCCAGCGGCGAGCAGTACTTC
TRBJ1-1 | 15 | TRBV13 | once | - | CASSPGGDGLLEAFF | TGTGCCAGCAGCCCTGGGGGGGACGGTCTTTTGGAAGCTTTCTTT
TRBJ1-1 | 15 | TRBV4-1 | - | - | CASSHFAVGNTEAFF | TGCGCCAGCAGCCATTTCGCGGTCGGAAACACTGAAGCTTTCTTT
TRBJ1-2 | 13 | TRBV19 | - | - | CASTTGTPYGYTF | TGTGCCAGTACAACCGGGACACCCTATGGCTACACCTTC
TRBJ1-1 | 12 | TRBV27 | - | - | CASSKDRLIAFF | TGTGCCAGCAGCAAAGACAGGTTAATAGCTTTCTTT
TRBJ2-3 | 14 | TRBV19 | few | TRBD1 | CASRKSGGPDTQYF | TGTGCCAGTAGAAAGTCAGGGGGCCCAGATACGCAGTATTTT
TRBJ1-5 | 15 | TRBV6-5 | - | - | CASSYGQPSNQPQHF | TGTGCCAGCAGTTACGGACAGCCTAGCAATCAGCCCCAGCATTTT